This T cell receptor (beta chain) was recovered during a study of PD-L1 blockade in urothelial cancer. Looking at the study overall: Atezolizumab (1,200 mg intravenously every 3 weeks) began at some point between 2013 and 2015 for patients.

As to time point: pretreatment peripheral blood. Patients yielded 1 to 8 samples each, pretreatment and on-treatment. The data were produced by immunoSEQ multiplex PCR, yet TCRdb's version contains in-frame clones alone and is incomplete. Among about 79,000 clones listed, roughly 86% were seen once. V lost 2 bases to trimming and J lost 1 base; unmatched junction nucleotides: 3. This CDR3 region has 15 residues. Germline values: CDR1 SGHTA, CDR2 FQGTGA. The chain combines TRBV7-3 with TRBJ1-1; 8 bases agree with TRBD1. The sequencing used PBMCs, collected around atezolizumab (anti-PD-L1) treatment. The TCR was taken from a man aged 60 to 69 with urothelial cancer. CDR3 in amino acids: CASSLVRGRNTEAFF. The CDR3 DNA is TGTGCCAGCAGCTTAGTCAGGGGGCGGAACACTGAAGCTTTCTTT.